This T cell receptor beta chain was identified in a study of cytomegalovirus exposure and HLA in healthy donors. The wider study: Of more than 350 genotyped donors, about 81% clustered with self-reported Caucasian donors.

PCR employed 60 Vbeta and 13 Jbeta primers. TCRdb keeps only in-frame clones here, not all; method: immunoSEQ multiplex PCR. Among 150,000 to 250,000 clones listed, roughly 85% were seen once. Germline V gives CDR1 SGHVS, CDR2 FQNEAQ. CDR3 size: 15 residues. V lost 5 bases, J lost 2 bases, and 12 bases lay in between. The sequence came from a woman under 40 in good health and CMV-seropositive. The sequencing sample was made of PBMCs. The chain recombines TRBV7-8 with TRBJ1-4, with a tentative D call TRBD1 (6 bases). CDR3 bases: TGTGCCAGCAGCCTAATCAGGGGCACTAATGAAAAACTGTTTTTT. It translates to CASSLIRGTNEKLFF.